Listed here are 32 T cell receptor beta chains from one sample, sequenced in a study of T cell repertoires in cytomegalovirus infection. TCRdb re-derived calls from the reads in MiXCR, one entry per CDR3 protein. The sample records some 600,000 distinct CDR3 sequences, approximately 25% being singletons. Sequencing was carried out using CD8+ T cells from PBMCs. Receptors originate from a human donor in good health (CMV status not recorded). Some clones in this sample may be carry-over from other donors' samples.

As regards this clonotype: A read error is possible here, since a much larger clone lies one base away. The chain couples TRBV7-8 to TRBJ2-3, with TRBD1 as a possible D gene (7 bases). The CDR3 totals 17 residues. V dropped 4 bases and J dropped 5 bases, with 22 bases sitting between them. Germline lookup yields CDR1 SGHVS and CDR2 FQNEAQ. The CDR3 DNA reads TGTGCCAGCAGCTCAGGGGGGCCGGGACACTTGCGAGATACGCAGTATTTT. Encoded protein: CASSSGGPGHLRDTQYF.

This chain joins TRBV6-1 and TRBJ2-2, with a possible D match to TRBD1 (6 bases). This CDR3 comprises 14 residues. V gave up 5 bases and J gave up 6 bases, with 13 bases separating them. Germline assignment: CDR1 MNHNS and CDR2 SASEGT. CDR3 DNA sequence: TGTGCCAGCAGTTCTTCAGGGGTACCCGGGGAGCTGTTTTTT. Protein sequence: CASSSSGVPGELFF.

This clonotype was counted ten times or more. This chain links TRBV7-2 with TRBJ2-3, with TRBD2 matching 12 bases. The V and J ends lost 1 base and 0 bases, in that order; junction bases with no gene match: 5. CDR1 and CDR2 from the germline V gene are SGHTA and FQGNSA. The CDR3 is 18 amino acids. The CDR3 bases are TGTGCCAGCAGCTTAGAACTAGCGGGGGGTGGAAGCACAGATACGCAGTATTTT. It specifies CASSLELAGGGSTDTQYF.

This clonotype was picked up a small number of times. The V and J genes are TRBV6-4 and TRBJ1-1; D ambiguous. V shed 6 bases and J shed 4 bases, with 12 bases lying between them. The V gene's germline CDR1 is MRHNA and CDR2 SNTAGT. This CDR3 has 13 residues. Here the CDR3 DNA reads TGTGCCAGCAGCGAGACACAATTCACTGAAGCTTTCTTT. Its translation is CASSETQFTEAFF.

V gene TRBV5-5 combines with J gene TRBJ2-3; possibly TRBD2 for D (7 bases). Germline V gene lookup returns CDR1 SGHKS and CDR2 YYEKEE (reference sequence). The CDR3 loop spans 17 amino acids. V was cut by 0 bases and J by 2 bases, with 16 bases left in between. CDR3 in amino acids: CASSLVGGGVPTDTQYF. The DNA of the CDR3 is TGTGCCAGCAGCTTGGTAGGGGGGGGGGTCCCCACAGATACGCAGTATTTT. Full variable domain (rest looked up from reference TRBV5-5 and TRBJ2-3): DAGVTQSPTHLIKTRGQQVTLRCSPISGHKSVSWYQQVLGQGPQFIFQYYEKEERGRGNFPDRFSARQFPNYSSELNVNALLLGDSALYLCASSLVGGGVPTDTQYFGPGTRLTVL.

The table lists this clonotype with a few counts. The chain joins TRBV28 to TRBJ2-5; D possibly matches TRBD1 or TRBD2 (6 bases each). The V and J ends lost 4 bases and 5 bases respectively, with 17 bases between them. This CDR3 contains 15 residues. CDR1 and CDR2 (germline): MDHEN, SYDVKM. This chain's CDR3 is CASSWVLKGGETQYF. In nucleotides, the CDR3 is TGTGCCAGCAGTTGGGTCCTCAAAGGGGGGGAGACCCAGTACTTC.

CDR3 in DNA: TGTGCCAGCAGCTTAGCGATCCTGGATGAGCAGTTCTTC. It translates to CASSLAILDEQFF. The V call is TRBV7-6, the J call TRBJ2-1; no clear D gene. The CDR3 loop spans 13 amino acids. Trimming stripped 0 bases from V and 8 bases from J, with 8 bases between. Germline CDR1 is SGHVS and CDR2 is FNYEAQ.

This chain links TRBV12-3 or TRBV12-4 with TRBJ2-7; either TRBD1 or TRBD2 may fit D (5 bases each). This CDR3 is built from 12 residues. With 5 bases removed from V and 3 bases from J, the gap between germline ends came to 8 bases. CDR3 loop: CASSRDRYEQYV. Written as DNA, the CDR3 is TGTGCCAGCAGTCGGGACCGCTACGAGCAGTACGTC.

This chain's CDR3 is CASSPLALGNNEQFF. CDR3 coding DNA: TGTGCCAGCAGCCCATTAGCCCTGGGGAACAATGAGCAGTTCTTC. This sequence joins TRBV9 and TRBJ2-1; D unresolved. CDR3 size: 15 residues. Germline CDR1 is SGDLS and CDR2 is YYNGEE. V was trimmed by 4 bases and J by 5 bases, leaving 16 bases between them.

This clonotype was seen many times. This rearrangement joins TRBV28 to TRBJ2-2; D is unresolved. The CDR3 has 15 residues. Trimming pared 6 bases from V and 0 bases from J, leaving 11 bases between. Germline lookup yields CDR1 MDHEN and CDR2 SYDVKM. The CDR3 bases are TGTGCCAGCAGCTTTGGGCAGACGAACACCGGGGAGCTGTTTTTT. Amino acids: CASSFGQTNTGELFF.

The chain combines TRBV4-1 with TRBJ1-1; D unclear. CDR3 length equals 15 residues. Germline assignment: CDR1 MGHRA and CDR2 YSYEKL. With 4 bases removed from V and 0 bases from J, the gap between germline ends came to 12 bases. The CDR3 sequence: CASSPQRYLNTEAFF. The DNA for the CDR3 is TGCGCCAGCAGCCCCCAGAGGTACCTGAACACTGAAGCTTTCTTT.

The chain carries TRBV20-1 and TRBJ1-1; D might be TRBD1 (5 bases). Trimming took 2 bases from V and 4 from J, leaving 11 bases between them. Germline V gene sequence: CDR1 DFQATT, CDR2 SNEGSKA (reference sequence). This CDR3 spans 13 amino acids. This chain's CDR3 is CSARTGTGTEAFF. In DNA form, the CDR3 reads TGCAGTGCTAGAACCGGGACGGGCACTGAAGCTTTCTTT.

V usage is TRBV20-1 and J usage is TRBJ2-1; 10 bases map to TRBD1. V trimming: 3 bases; J trimming: 11 bases; junction bases outside the gene matches: 10. This CDR3 region has 14 residues. Germline V gene lookup returns CDR1 DFQATT and CDR2 SNEGSKA (reference sequence). The CDR3: CSASSRTGGLQQFF. The CDR3 nucleotides are TGCAGTGCTAGTAGCAGGACAGGGGGACTGCAGCAGTTCTTC.

In this sample, this clonotype turned up a few times. This chain uses TRBV5-4 with TRBJ2-3, with 7 positions matching TRBD2. CDR3 length: 15 amino acids. V shed 5 bases, J shed 2 bases, and the junction held 8 bases outside the gene matches. Germline lookup yields CDR1 SGHNT and CDR2 YYREEE (reference sequence). The CDR3 DNA reads as TGTGCCAGCAGACACGGGACTACTACCACAGATACGCAGTATTTT. Protein sequence: CASRHGTTTTDTQYF.

As for this clonotype: An end of the junction does not agree with germline; a read error may underlie this. This rearrangement joins TRBV12-3 or TRBV12-4 to TRBJ2-3; D is uncertain. The CDR3 runs 14 residues. The CDR3 DNA reads TGTGCCAACAGTTTAGGAGTCAGTACAGATACGCAGTATTTT. This gives the protein CANSLGVSTDTQYF.

The chain is built from TRBV28 and TRBJ2-7; 7 bases align to TRBD1. Germline loops: CDR1 MDHEN, CDR2 SYDVKM. The CDR3 is 14 amino acids. The CDR3 here is CASSSQTGMYEQCV. In DNA form, the CDR3 reads TGTGCCAGCAGTTCCCAGACAGGGATGTATGAGCAGTGCGTC.

This clonotype has ten or more counts. The rearrangement uses TRBV7-9 and TRBJ1-5, with D unresolved. The CDR3 is 14 residues long. The germline V and J ends were trimmed by 1 base and 7 bases, with 11 bases remaining between them. Germline CDR1 and CDR2: SEHNR and FQNEAQ (reference sequence). The chain's CDR3 is CASSLDQGGQPQHF. The CDR3 bases are TGTGCCAGCAGCTTAGATCAAGGCGGGCAGCCCCAGCATTTT.

This chain joins TRBV20-1 and TRBJ1-2; D not certain. The germline CDR1 and CDR2 sequences are DFQATT and SNEGSKA (reference sequence). The ends were cut back, 7 bases at V and 5 bases at J, with 8 bases in the middle. CDR3 size: 10 residues. CDR3 DNA sequence: TGCAGTGTTCAGCCATATGGCTACACCTTC. It yields the protein CSVQPYGYTF.

This clonotype was detected a few times. The CDR3 spells CASSPGPRVNTGELFF. The CDR3 DNA follows: TGCGCCAGCAGCCCGGGTCCGAGGGTGAACACCGGGGAGCTGTTTTTT. The chain carries TRBV5-1 and TRBJ2-2; TRBD2 might be the D (5 bases). This CDR3 is 16 amino acids long. CDR1 and CDR2 from the germline V gene are SGHRS and YFSETQ. V lost 4 bases, J lost 1 base, and 14 bases lay in between.

This clonotype was observed once. A much larger clone is a single base away; this may be a read error. Here the CDR3 reads CASSPEDLNGTFF. The CDR3 bases are TGTGCCAGCAGTCCCGAGGACCTTAATGGGACTTTCTTT. The rearrangement uses TRBV12-3 or TRBV12-4 and TRBJ1-1, with D unresolved. This CDR3 region has 13 residues. V lost 5 bases, J lost 12 bases, and 19 bases lay in between.

This chain joins TRBV7-6 and TRBJ1-2; the D gene is possibly TRBD1 (5 bases). V was shortened by 1 base and J by 3 bases, with 9 bases between the two germline ends. CDR3 length equals 14 residues. Germline values: CDR1 SGHVS, CDR2 FNYEAQ. The CDR3 loop reads CASSLGGEYYGYTF. Here the CDR3 DNA reads TGTGCCAGCAGCTTAGGGGGGGAGTACTATGGCTACACCTTC.

The chain recombines TRBV19 with TRBJ2-1; D not resolved. V dropped 0 bases and J dropped 8 bases, with 14 bases sitting between them. The germline V gene has CDR1 LNHDA and CDR2 SQIVND (reference sequence). The CDR3 is 15 residues long. DNA of the CDR3: TGTGCCAGTAGTATAGATAAGTTTCCGGCCGATGAGCAGTTCTTC. Amino acid sequence: CASSIDKFPADEQFF.

CDR3 amino acids: CSVGRDSGSTEAFF. CDR3 DNA: TGCAGCGTTGGTCGGGACAGTGGGAGCACTGAAGCTTTCTTT. V gene TRBV29-1 combines with J gene TRBJ1-1, with 7 nucleotides matching TRBD1. CDR1 and CDR2 (germline): SQVTM, ANQGSEA. The V segment lost 4 bases and the J segment 4 bases; nucleotides outside the gene matches: 9. The CDR3 sequence is 14 residues long.

This clonotype was observed many times. V and J are TRBV12-3 or TRBV12-4 and TRBJ2-3; 10 bases align to TRBD2. The CDR3 length is 15 residues. Trimming at V came to 2 bases and at J to 6 bases, leaving 5 bases not matched to a gene. The CDR3 loop reads CASSLTAGGQDTQYF. In DNA, the CDR3 is TGTGCCAGCAGTTTAACAGCGGGGGGGCAGGATACGCAGTATTTT.

The sample holds many counts of this clonotype. For the CDR3, the DNA is TGTGCCAGCAGCTTAGTCTGGGGGACAGCCGATAGCAATCAGCCCCAGCATTTT. Protein product: CASSLVWGTADSNQPQHF. The chain has TRBV7-9 and TRBJ1-5; 7 nucleotides line up with TRBD1. The CDR3 runs 18 residues. V was clipped by 1 base and J by 0 bases; unmatched bases: 9. Germline CDR1 is SEHNR and CDR2 is FQNEAQ (reference sequence).

At least ten counts were recorded for this clonotype. The V gene is TRBV28, the J gene TRBJ2-1; D gene uncertain. The CDR3 totals 13 residues. CDR1 is MDHEN, CDR2 SYDVKM, per germline. The V gene lost 6 bases and the J gene lost 0 bases, with 6 bases spanning the gap. The CDR3 coding sequence is TGTGCCAGCAGGAGCGACTCCTACAATGAGCAGTTCTTC. Protein sequence: CASRSDSYNEQFF.

The rearrangement uses TRBV6-6 and TRBJ1-1; D not resolved. The germline CDR1 and CDR2 sequences are MNHNY and SVGAGI (reference sequence). The CDR3 is made up of 13 amino acids. V was shortened by 8 bases and J by 4 bases, with 14 bases between the two germline ends. CDR3 sequence reads: CASLRLDRTEAFF. CDR3 in DNA: TGTGCCAGCCTTCGTCTCGACCGCACTGAAGCTTTCTTT.

This clonotype was counted ten times or more. The chain recombines TRBV12-5 with TRBJ2-1; 8 bases agree with TRBD2. CDR3 length: 19 amino acids. V lost 1 base to trimming and J lost 8 bases; unmatched junction nucleotides: 19. Germline V gene lookup returns CDR1 LGHNT and CDR2 FRNRAP. Written as DNA, the CDR3 is TGTGCTAGTGGTTTGGGGGGACTAGGGAGGCCCCCTGGGGGCGATGAGCAGTTCTTC. It specifies CASGLGGLGRPPGGDEQFF.

This clonotype was detected only a few times. The chain recombines TRBV7-4 with TRBJ2-7; 13 bases map to TRBD2. CDR3 length equals 19 residues. The V gene end was trimmed by 2 bases and the J gene end by 0 bases; junction bases not matched to a gene: 10. The germline gives CDR1 SGHVT, CDR2 SQSDAQ. CDR3 nucleotide sequence: TGTGCCAGCAGCTTAAGTCGGACTAGCGGGGGCGAAAGCTCCTACGAGCAGTACTTC. Translation: CASSLSRTSGGESSYEQYF.

This sequence joins TRBV29-1 and TRBJ1-1; a possible D gene is TRBD1 (6 bases). The length of the CDR3 is 15 residues. Germline lookup yields CDR1 SQVTM and CDR2 ANQGSEA. Between the trimmed V and J ends, which lost 3 bases and 0 bases, there was a span of 14 bases. Here the CDR3 DNA reads TGCAGCGTTGAGAAGAAGGGGGACTTGAACACTGAAGCTTTCTTT. Encoded protein: CSVEKKGDLNTEAFF. Based on the CDR3 plus reference TRBV29-1 and TRBJ1-1, the full variable domain is SAVISQKPSRDICQRGTSLTIQCQVDSQVTMMFWYRQQPGQSLTLIATANQGSEATYESGFVIDKFPISRPNLTFSTLTVSNMSPEDSSIYLCSVEKKGDLNTEAFFGQGTRLTVV.

The chain combines TRBV19 with TRBJ1-5; D possibly corresponds to TRBD1 (5 bases). This CDR3 comprises 14 residues. The V end was cut by 3 bases, the J end by 6 bases, with 12 bases between. Germline values: CDR1 LNHDA, CDR2 SQIVND (reference sequence). The CDR3: CASSIGGYGQPQHF. The CDR3 DNA sequence: TGTGCCAGTAGTATCGGGGGGTACGGTCAGCCCCAGCATTTT.

The chain carries TRBV7-9 and TRBJ1-4, with 7 bases matching TRBD1. With 5 bases clipped from V and 4 bases from J, the junction kept 10 bases outside the gene matches. Per the germline V gene, CDR1 is SEHNR and CDR2 is FQNEAQ (reference sequence). The CDR3 is made up of 16 amino acids. The chain's CDR3 is CASSLDTGTVNEKLFF. The CDR3 DNA sequence: TGTGCCAGCAGCCTCGATACCGGGACAGTTAATGAAAAACTGTTTTTT.